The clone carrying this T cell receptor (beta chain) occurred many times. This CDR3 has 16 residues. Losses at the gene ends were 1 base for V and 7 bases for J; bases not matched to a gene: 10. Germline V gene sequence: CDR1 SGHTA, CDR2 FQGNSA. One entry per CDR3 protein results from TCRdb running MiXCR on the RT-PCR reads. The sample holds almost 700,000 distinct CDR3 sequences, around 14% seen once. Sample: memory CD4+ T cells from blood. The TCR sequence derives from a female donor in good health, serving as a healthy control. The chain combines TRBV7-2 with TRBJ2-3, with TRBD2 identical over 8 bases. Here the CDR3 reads CASSLEASGSWNTQYF. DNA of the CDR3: TGTGCCAGCAGCTTAGAAGCGAGCGGGAGTTGGAATACGCAGTATTTT.